The next 23 T cell receptor beta chains were all read from a single sample in a study of CD8+ T cells in alopecia areata. Specified treatment: oral pan-JAK inhibitor, 5-10 mg twice daily. RNA extraction and reverse transcription yielded cDNA as sequencing template. Data came from immunoSEQ multiplex PCR; TCRdb stores just in-frame clones and leaves some out. Altogether around 100,000 clones are present, approximately 54% being singletons, with the ten largest covering less than 15%. The material sequenced was CD8+ T cells sorted from blood, taken at week 24, from a patient treated with tofacitinib. All receptors come from a human donor with alopecia areata.

The V call is TRBV7-8, the J call TRBJ2-6; D may be TRBD2 (7 bases). The CDR3 loop spans 18 amino acids. The V end was cut by 5 bases, the J end by 4 bases, with 21 bases between. CDR1 and CDR2 from the germline V gene are SGHVS and FQNEAQ. Here the CDR3 DNA reads TGTGCCAGCAGCCTCCGGGGGGCGCCGTCGGGCGGGGCCAACGTCCTGACTTTC. It is translated as CASSLRGAPSGGANVLTF.

This clone was observed a few times. The J gene is TRBJ1-1, the V gene TRBV4-1; no firm D call. The V gene's germline CDR1 is MGHRA and CDR2 YSYEKL. Trimming left V 0 bases short and J 1 base short, with 9 bases between. The CDR3 sequence is 15 residues long. Written as DNA, the CDR3 is TGCGCCAGCAGCCAAGATACGGAGGGGAACACTGAAGCTTTCTTT. Its protein product is CASSQDTEGNTEAFF.

The chain joins TRBV29-1 to TRBJ2-1; possible D gene TRBD2, 5 bases. This CDR3 contains 10 residues. The V and J ends lost 3 bases and 8 bases respectively, with 5 bases between them. Germline CDR1 is SQVTM and CDR2 is ANQGSEA. The CDR3 region has the DNA TGCAGCGTTGAGCGGGATGAGCAGTTCTTC. This gives the protein CSVERDEQFF.

CDR3 bases: TGTGCCAGCAGTGACGGGACAGTGAACACCGGGGAGCTGTTTTTT. It specifies CASSDGTVNTGELFF. The chain joins TRBV2 to TRBJ2-2; TRBD1 agrees at 7 bases. Germline trimming cut 3 bases from V and 1 base from J; bases unmatched to any gene: 2. The CDR3 totals 15 residues. Germline V gene lookup returns CDR1 SNHLY and CDR2 FYNNEI.

The rearrangement links TRBV9 to TRBJ2-5; 11 nucleotides line up with TRBD2. CDR1 SGDLS and CDR2 YYNGEE come from the germline V gene. The CDR3 sequence is 13 residues long. Trimming at V came to 7 bases and at J to 7 bases, leaving 6 bases not matched to a gene. The CDR3 reads CASGDGTSGTQYF. In DNA form, the CDR3 reads TGTGCCAGCGGTGACGGGACTAGCGGGACCCAGTACTTC. The full variable domain, in which reference TRBV9 and TRBJ2-5 provide the parts outside the CDR3, is DSGVTQTPKHLITATGQRVTLRCSPRSGDLSVYWYQQSLDQGLQFLIQYYNGEERAKGNILERFSAQQFPDLHSELNLSSLELGDSALYFCASGDGTSGTQYFGPGTRLLVL.

The rearrangement uses TRBV7-6 and TRBJ1-1; possible D gene TRBD1, 6 bases. The V gene lost 2 bases and the J gene lost 3 bases, with 10 bases spanning the gap. Germline-derived CDR1 and CDR2 are SGHVS and FNYEAQ. The CDR3 runs to 14 residues. The CDR3 loop reads CASSLPEGDTEAFF. For the CDR3, the DNA is TGTGCCAGCAGCTTACCCGAGGGGGACACTGAAGCTTTCTTT.

The chain uses TRBV27 and TRBJ1-1, with a possible D match to TRBD1 (5 bases). Germline values: CDR1 MNHEY, CDR2 SMNVEV (reference sequence). The CDR3 is made up of 17 amino acids. The germline V and J ends were trimmed by 7 bases and 0 bases, with 21 bases remaining between them. CDR3 in amino acids: CASISREGSSMNTEAFF. CDR3 bases: TGTGCCAGCATCTCAAGAGAGGGGAGCAGCATGAACACTGAAGCTTTCTTT.

The chain couples TRBV29-1 to TRBJ2-7, with 7 nucleotides matching TRBD1. The CDR3 runs to 15 residues. J lost 2 bases, V lost 5 bases, and 12 bases had no gene match. Germline V lookup: CDR1 SQVTM, CDR2 ANQGSEA. CDR3 residues: CSVTYPGQPAYEQYF. As DNA, the CDR3 is TGCAGCGTTACTTACCCGGGACAGCCAGCCTACGAGCAGTACTTC.

This sequence joins TRBV4-3 and TRBJ1-5; D is unclear. The CDR3 totals 13 residues. V was shortened by 4 bases and J by 7 bases, with 11 bases between the two germline ends. Germline V lookup: CDR1 LGHNA, CDR2 YSLEER. The CDR3: CASSLDPEQPQHF. The CDR3 DNA follows: TGCGCCAGCAGCCTGGACCCGGAGCAGCCCCAGCATTTT.

This clone was seen a handful of times. Here the CDR3 reads CASKTNLDTEAFF. CDR3 bases: TGTGCCAGCAAGACCAATTTAGACACTGAAGCTTTCTTT. The chain has TRBV27 and TRBJ1-1; the D is unclear. The CDR3 loop spans 13 amino acids. Per the germline V gene, CDR1 is MNHEY and CDR2 is SMNVEV (reference sequence). Trimming cost V 7 bases and J 3 bases, with 12 bases left between them.

V usage is TRBV7-9 and J usage is TRBJ2-7, with D unresolved. This CDR3 is 13 amino acids long. V lost 1 base and J lost 3, with 7 bases in between. The germline gives CDR1 SEHNR, CDR2 FQNEAQ (reference sequence). The CDR3 coding sequence is TGTGCCAGCAGCTTAGGGCAGAACTACGAGCAGTACTTC. Its translation: CASSLGQNYEQYF.

The genes are TRBV27 and TRBJ2-5; D possibly corresponds to TRBD2 (7 bases). This CDR3 is built from 14 residues. V gave up 3 bases and J gave up 4 bases, with 12 bases separating them. CDR1 MNHEY and CDR2 SMNVEV come from the germline V gene (reference sequence). The CDR3 spells CASSLGGRVETQYF. CDR3 bases: TGTGCCAGCAGTTTGGGGGGGCGGGTAGAGACCCAGTACTTC.

This clone was seen just once. CDR3 DNA sequence: TGTGCCAGTTCCCGGGACAACTCCTACGAGCAGTACTTC. Translating gives CASSRDNSYEQYF. The rearrangement uses TRBV19 and TRBJ2-7; tentatively, D is TRBD1 (6 bases). V lost 8 bases and J 0 bases, leaving 11 bases between the germline ends. The CDR3 sequence is 13 residues long. Germline values: CDR1 LNHDA, CDR2 SQIVND (reference sequence).

The V gene is TRBV2, the J gene TRBJ2-3; TRBD2 is a possible D gene (5 bases). The CDR3 runs 15 residues. V lost 4 bases and J lost 7, with 18 bases in between. Germline V CDR1 and CDR2: SNHLY, FYNNEI. This CDR3 is CASSGTGMVIHTQYF. CDR3 nucleotide sequence: TGTGCCAGCAGTGGGACGGGAATGGTGATCCATACGCAGTATTTT. Together with reference TRBV2 and TRBJ2-3, the CDR3 gives the full variable domain: EPEVTQTPSHQVTQMGQEVILRCVPISNHLYFYWYRQILGQKVEFLVSFYNNEISEKSEIFDDQFSVERPDGSNFTLKIRSTKLEDSAMYFCASSGTGMVIHTQYFGPGTRLTVL.

V usage is TRBV19 and J usage is TRBJ1-1, with D perhaps matching TRBD1 (6 bases). Germline CDR1 reads LNHDA; CDR2 reads SQIVND (reference sequence). The CDR3 length is 18 residues. Trimming stripped 3 bases from V and 1 base from J, with 21 bases between. The CDR3 DNA reads as TGTGCCAGTAGTATCGGGGTGGACAGTGTAGGGACGAACACTGAAGCTTTCTTT. Amino acid sequence: CASSIGVDSVGTNTEAFF.

The chain combines TRBV30 with TRBJ2-7; TRBD2 matches at 7 bases. CDR1 GTSNPN and CDR2 SVGIG come from the germline V gene (reference sequence). The CDR3 length is 12 residues. V was clipped by 7 bases and J by 2 bases; unmatched bases: 5. The CDR3 DNA reads as TGTGCCTACCGGGACTATACCTACGAGCAGTACTTC. Amino acid sequence: CAYRDYTYEQYF.

This clone came up a few times. The rearrangement joins TRBV4-1 to TRBJ1-2; a possible D gene is TRBD1 (5 bases). Trimming left V 1 base short and J 0 bases short, with 9 bases between. There are 15 residues in the CDR3. The V gene's germline CDR1 is MGHRA and CDR2 YSYEKL. The CDR3 is CASSQGTQTNYGYTF. The DNA for the CDR3 is TGCGCCAGCAGCCAAGGGACACAGACTAACTATGGCTACACCTTC.

This clone showed up just a few times. The chain couples TRBV30 to TRBJ2-1; 7 bases map to TRBD1. The V gene end was trimmed by 8 bases and the J gene end by 9 bases; junction bases not matched to a gene: 19. The CDR3 length is 15 residues. The germline V gene has CDR1 GTSNPN and CDR2 SVGIG (reference sequence). CDR3 in amino acids: CAHDTSTGAWGEQFF. The DNA of the CDR3 is TGTGCCCATGATACCTCAACAGGGGCCTGGGGTGAGCAGTTCTTC.

This chain uses TRBV27 with TRBJ1-1; perhaps TRBD1 as D (5 bases). CDR3 size: 13 residues. Trimming removed 6 bases at V and 0 bases at J, with 8 bases between. CDR1 is MNHEY and CDR2 is SMNVEV in the germline V gene (reference sequence). CDR3 nucleotide sequence: TGTGCCAGCAGCTCGACAGTGAACACTGAAGCTTTCTTT. It codes for CASSSTVNTEAFF.

In its sample, this clone was seen a few times. The V call is TRBV30, the J call TRBJ2-2; 7 nucleotides line up with TRBD1. V dropped 4 bases and J dropped 5; count of bases not matched to a gene: 19. CDR1 is GTSNPN, CDR2 SVGIG, per germline (reference sequence). The CDR3 contains 18 residues. DNA for the CDR3: TGTGCCTGGACACAGGGGCCAGGGTCTCCCGAGGGGACCGGGGAGCTGTTTTTT. This encodes CAWTQGPGSPEGTGELFF.

The chain links TRBV29-1 to TRBJ1-1; 7 bases align to TRBD1. V shed 8 bases and J 1 base; nucleotides not matched to a gene: 13. CDR3 size: 15 residues. The V gene's germline CDR1 is SQVTM and CDR2 ANQGSEA. The CDR3 coding sequence is TGCAGCTCGTGGACAGGCCGAAAGGGGAACACTGAAGCTTTCTTT. Translating it yields CSSWTGRKGNTEAFF.

The rearrangement uses TRBV10-3 and TRBJ1-2; D perhaps matches TRBD1 (5 bases). This CDR3 is built from 16 residues. Germline loops: CDR1 ENHRY, CDR2 SYGVKD. Trimming pared 3 bases from V and 2 bases from J, leaving 16 bases between. As DNA, the CDR3 is TGTGCCATCAGTGAACGGGAGGGCAGGGCGAACTATGGCTACACCTTC. This encodes CAISEREGRANYGYTF.

The V gene is TRBV5-6, the J gene TRBJ1-2; possibly TRBD1 for D (6 bases). The V end lost 3 bases, the J end lost 4 bases, and 19 bases lay between the germline ends. The germline gives CDR1 SGHDT, CDR2 YYEEEE. This CDR3 contains 16 residues. CDR3 in amino acids: CASSSENREILYGYTF. CDR3 coding DNA: TGTGCCAGCAGCTCAGAAAACAGGGAAATTCTCTATGGCTACACCTTC.